This paragraph covers one T cell receptor (beta chain) sequence. As yet, its antigen is unknown. The repertoire was sequenced with immunoSEQ multiplex PCR; TCRdb's copy has only in-frame clones and lacks some. The sample has about 130,000 clones; 80% to 90% are singletons. The V end was cut by 1 base, the J end by 3 bases, with 7 bases between. Germline CDR1 and CDR2: LNHDA and SQIVND (reference sequence). The CDR3 is made up of 14 amino acids. This sample is part of a study of T cell responses to AZD1222 COVID-19 vaccine. Broader study findings: There were repertoire samples only from the period after the peak T cell response. Clonal diversity was possibly underestimated, and the donors were mostly white British, with more females. Seropositive status at baseline applied to only six AZD1222 recipients.

The chain carries TRBV19 and TRBJ1-5; D gene uncertain. The starting material was peripheral blood, obtained on day 0 of AZD1222 vaccination. The sequence derives from an adult in good health. CDR3 nucleotide sequence: TGTGCCAGTAGTATAGCGGGGTCCAATCAGCCCCAGCATTTT. Protein sequence: CASSIAGSNQPQHF. The variable domain in full, completed from reference TRBV19 and TRBJ1-5, reads DGGITQSPKYLFRKEGQNVTLSCEQNLNHDAMYWYRQDPGQGLRLIYYSQIVNDFQKGDIAEGYSVSREKKESFPLTVTSAQKNPTAFYLCASSIAGSNQPQHFGDGTRLSIL.